This T cell receptor (beta chain) comes out of a study of human T cells and chemical hapten exposure. Looking at the study overall: Patch tests of 0.01% DPC on the upper back were read at 6 days. Broader study findings: While controls formed fewer of them, expanded TCRs formed significantly more large CDR3 similarity clusters.

Time point indicated: pre-sensitization, week 0. Treatment specified: therapeutic diphenylcyclopropenone sensitization with weekly scalp DPC. The authors extracted total RNA from unfractionated whole blood. Germline CDR1 reads KGHDR; CDR2 reads SFDVKD. V was pared by 9 bases and J by 4 bases, with 24 bases of the junction left unmatched. The CDR3 loop spans 21 amino acids. TCRdb re-derived calls from the RACE reads in MiXCR, one entry per CDR3 protein. In the table there are more than 85,000 distinct CDR3 sequences, 8.5% of which are singletons. This clonotype has ten or more counts. No antigen is known for it.

The gene calls are TRBV24-1 and TRBJ2-1, with TRBD2 matching over 12 bases. This clonotype originated in a man aged 35 to 55 with alopecia areata. Some clones in this sample may be carry-over from other donors' samples. The material was whole blood, obtained in connection with sensitization to the hapten diphenylcyclopropenone (DPC). CDR3 region: CATFKAHGTSGLPKPYNEQFF. In DNA, the CDR3 is TGTGCCACCTTTAAAGCCCATGGGACTAGCGGGCTACCAAAGCCTTACAATGAGCAGTTCTTC.